This TCR beta chain was sequenced for a study of blood T cell repertoires in COVID-19. Background on the study: PBMCs, B-cell-depleted T cells, or T cells provided the cDNA or gDNA that made up the material.

In the original analysis: From reference gene primer amplification, estimates of nucleated cell counts were derived. The repertoire was sequenced with immunoSEQ multiplex PCR; TCRdb's copy has only in-frame clones and lacks some. The DNA was the basis for D and trimming; V, J and clone size are from that table. The table has tens of thousands of clones, under 90% seen once; the top ten hold more than 6%. Germline assignment: CDR1 SGHNT and CDR2 YENEEA. V was clipped by 3 bases and J by 4 bases, with 6 bases between them. This CDR3 comprises 12 residues. The chain has TRBV11-3 and TRBJ1-1; D is unresolved. This receptor was identified in a human donor in a cohort sampled during active COVID-19. The sequenced material came from peripheral blood. This chain's CDR3 is CASSFVSTEAFF. DNA of the CDR3: TGTGCCAGCAGCTTTGTCTCCACTGAAGCTTTCTTT.